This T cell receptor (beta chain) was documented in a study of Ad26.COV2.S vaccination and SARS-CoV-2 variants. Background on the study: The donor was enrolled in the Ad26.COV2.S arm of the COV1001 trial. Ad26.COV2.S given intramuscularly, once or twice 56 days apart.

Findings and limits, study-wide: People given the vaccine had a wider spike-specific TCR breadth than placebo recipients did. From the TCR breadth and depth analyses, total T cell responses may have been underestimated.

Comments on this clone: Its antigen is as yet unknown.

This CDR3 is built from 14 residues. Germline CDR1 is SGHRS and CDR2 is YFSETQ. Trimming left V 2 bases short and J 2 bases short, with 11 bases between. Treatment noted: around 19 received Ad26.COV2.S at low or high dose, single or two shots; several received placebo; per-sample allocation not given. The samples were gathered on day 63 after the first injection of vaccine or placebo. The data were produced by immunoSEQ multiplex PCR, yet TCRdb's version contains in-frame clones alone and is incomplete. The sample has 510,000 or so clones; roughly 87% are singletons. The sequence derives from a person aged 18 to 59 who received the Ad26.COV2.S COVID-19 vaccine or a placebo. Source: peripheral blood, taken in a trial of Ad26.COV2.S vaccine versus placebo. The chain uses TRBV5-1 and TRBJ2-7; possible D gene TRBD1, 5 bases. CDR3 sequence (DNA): TGCGCCAGCAGCTTAGGGGTCCCACCCTACGAGCAGTACTTC. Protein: CASSLGVPPYEQYF.